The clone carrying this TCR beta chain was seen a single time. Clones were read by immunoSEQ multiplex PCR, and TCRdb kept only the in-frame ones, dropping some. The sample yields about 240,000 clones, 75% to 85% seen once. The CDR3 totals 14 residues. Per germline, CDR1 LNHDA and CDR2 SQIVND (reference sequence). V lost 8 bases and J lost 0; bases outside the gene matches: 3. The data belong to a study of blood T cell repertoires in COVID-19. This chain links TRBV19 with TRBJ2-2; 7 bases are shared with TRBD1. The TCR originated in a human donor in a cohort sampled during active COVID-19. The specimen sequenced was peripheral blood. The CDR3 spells CASGDRANTGELFF. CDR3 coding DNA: TGTGCCAGTGGGGACAGAGCGAACACCGGGGAGCTGTTTTTT. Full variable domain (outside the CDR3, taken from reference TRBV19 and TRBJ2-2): DGGITQSPKYLFRKEGQNVTLSCEQNLNHDAMYWYRQDPGQGLRLIYYSQIVNDFQKGDIAEGYSVSREKKESFPLTVTSAQKNPTAFYLCASGDRANTGELFFGEGSRLTVL.